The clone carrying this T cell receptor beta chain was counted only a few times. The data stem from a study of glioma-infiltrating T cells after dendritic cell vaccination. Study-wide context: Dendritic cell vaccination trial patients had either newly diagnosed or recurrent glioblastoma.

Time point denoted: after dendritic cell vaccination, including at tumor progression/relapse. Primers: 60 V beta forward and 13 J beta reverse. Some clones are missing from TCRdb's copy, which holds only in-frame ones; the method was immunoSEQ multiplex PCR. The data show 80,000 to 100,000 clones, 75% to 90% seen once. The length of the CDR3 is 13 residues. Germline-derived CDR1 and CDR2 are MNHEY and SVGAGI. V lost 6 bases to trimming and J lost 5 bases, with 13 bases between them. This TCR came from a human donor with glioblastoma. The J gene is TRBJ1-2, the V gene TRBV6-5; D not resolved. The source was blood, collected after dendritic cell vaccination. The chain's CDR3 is CASSRHKEYGYTF. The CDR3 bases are TGTGCCAGCAGCCGACACAAAGAGTATGGCTACACCTTC.